Below, one T cell receptor beta chain is given with its context. Its antigen is still unknown. This entry comes from a study of T cells expressing NK-cell markers. Study in general: Underlying the TCR beta repertoires were sorted CD3+CD56+NKG2C+, CD3+CD56+NKG2C- and CD3+CD56-NKG2C+ T cells. In the group of eight sequenced donors, seven were HCMV-seropositive and one was seronegative.

The TCR beta cDNA came from 5'RACE template switching with UMIs. TCRdb processed the 5' RACE reads again and assigns one entry to each CDR3 protein, with no DNA. This listing includes fewer than 300,000 distinct CDR3 sequences. Broader study findings: Roughly six donors had dominant NKG2C+ clonotypes that comprised roughly 1.0-8% of their CD8+ T cells.

CDR3 size: 15 residues. Germline CDR1 reads DFQATT; CDR2 reads SNEGSKA (reference sequence). The receptor was isolated from a woman aged 18 to 75 in good health. The source material was blood T cells: a sorted CD56 or NKG2C T cell subset, CD4+ or CD8+ T cells, or bulk PBMC T cells (not recorded which). The chain is built from TRBV20-1 and TRBJ2-1; TCRdb names TRBD2, which stays unverified in the absence of DNA. The CDR3 is CSARDLAGTYNEQFF.